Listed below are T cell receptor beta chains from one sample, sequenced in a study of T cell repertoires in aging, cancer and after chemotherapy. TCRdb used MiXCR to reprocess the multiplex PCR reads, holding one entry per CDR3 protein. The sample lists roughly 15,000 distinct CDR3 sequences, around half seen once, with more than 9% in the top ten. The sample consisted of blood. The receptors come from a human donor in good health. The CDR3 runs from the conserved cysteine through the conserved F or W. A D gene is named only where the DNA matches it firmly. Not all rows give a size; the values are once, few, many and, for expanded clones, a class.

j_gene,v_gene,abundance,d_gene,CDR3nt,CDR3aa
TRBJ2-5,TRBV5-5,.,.,TGTGCCAGCAGCTGGGCTGGGCAGAGCGAGTACTTC,CASSWAGQSEYF
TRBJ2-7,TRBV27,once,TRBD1,TGTGCCAGCAGGGGGTGGACAGGGGATTACGAGCAGTACTTC,CASRGWTGDYEQYF
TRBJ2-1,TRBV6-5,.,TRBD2,TGTGCCAGCAGTTACTCTAGCGGGAGCTCCTACAATGAGCAGTTCTTC,CASSYSSGSSYNEQFF
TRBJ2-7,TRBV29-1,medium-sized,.,TGCAGCGTTGAAGATGGCAGGGGCACCTACGAGCAGTACTTC,CSVEDGRGTYEQYF
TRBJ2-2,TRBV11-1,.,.,TGTGCCAGCAACCCCGGGAGAGATTTTGTCGATAGCACCGGGGAGCTGTTTTTT,CASNPGRDFVDSTGELFF
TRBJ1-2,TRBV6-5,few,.,TGTGCCAGCAGTTACTATTGGGGAGGCTACACCTTC,CASSYYWGGYTF
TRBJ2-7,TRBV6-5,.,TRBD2,TGTGCCAGCATAGGAACTAGCGGGCGGGATTTCTACGAGCAGTACTTC,CASIGTSGRDFYEQYF
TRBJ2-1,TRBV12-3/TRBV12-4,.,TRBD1,TGTGCCAGCAGTTCTACAGGGGGCAAAGGCGCTGAGCAGTTCTTC,CASSSTGGKGAEQFF
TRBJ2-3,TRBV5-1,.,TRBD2,TGCGCCAGCAGCGTCGCTTTAAACGGACTAGCGGCTACAGATACGCAGTATTTT,CASSVALNGLAATDTQYF
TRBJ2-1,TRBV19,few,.,TGTGCCAGTAGTATAGTTGGGGGCCAGGCCTCCTACAATGAGCAGTTCTTC,CASSIVGGQASYNEQFF
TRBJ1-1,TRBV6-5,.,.,TGTGCCAGCAGTTATTCTGGGGACGTAGCTTTCTTT,CASSYSGDVAFF
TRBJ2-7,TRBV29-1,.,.,TGCAGCGTTGAAGATCAGGGGATCTACAAGCAGTACTTC,CSVEDQGIYKQYF
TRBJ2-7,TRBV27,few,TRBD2,TGTGCCAGCAGTGTGACTAGCGGCGAGCAGTACTTC,CASSVTSGEQYF
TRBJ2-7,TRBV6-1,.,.,TGTGCCAGCAGTGAACTGGGGGGGCAGTACTTC,CASSELGGQYF
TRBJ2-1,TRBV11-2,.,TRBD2,TGTGCCAGCAGCTTGGGGGAGCGGGAGGGGTTCTTC,CASSLGEREGFF